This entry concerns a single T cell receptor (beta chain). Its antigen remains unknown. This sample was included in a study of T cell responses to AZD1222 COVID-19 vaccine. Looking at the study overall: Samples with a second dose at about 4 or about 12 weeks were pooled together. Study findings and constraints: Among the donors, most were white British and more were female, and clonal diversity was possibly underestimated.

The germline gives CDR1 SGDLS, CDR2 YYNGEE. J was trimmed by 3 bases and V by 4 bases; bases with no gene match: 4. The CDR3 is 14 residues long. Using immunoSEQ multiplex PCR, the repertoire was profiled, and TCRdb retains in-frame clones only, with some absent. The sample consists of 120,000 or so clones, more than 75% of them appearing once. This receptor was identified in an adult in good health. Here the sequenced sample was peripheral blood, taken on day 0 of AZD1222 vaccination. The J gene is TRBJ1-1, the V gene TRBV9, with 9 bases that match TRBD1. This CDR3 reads CASSSDRGDTEAFF. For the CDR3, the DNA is TGTGCCAGCAGCTCCGACAGGGGGGACACTGAAGCTTTCTTT.